Reported below is one TCR beta chain. Possible read error: a much larger clone is one base away. A constant-region primer served to make TCR beta cDNA from about 0.45 ug total RNA. Three nested multiplex PCR rounds, a slightly modified ARM-PCR, produced the libraries for TCR beta. The opening two PCR rounds, around 11 cycles each, paired TRBV1-TRBV30 forward primers with a C-beta reverse primer. TCRdb passed the multiplex PCR reads through MiXCR, listing each CDR3 protein once. The sample contains 84,000 or so distinct CDR3 sequences, around 70% of which appear only once. The data were obtained in a study of tumor-infiltrating lymphocytes in primary liver carcinoma. DNA and RNA were both co-extracted from 20-30 mg of bulk tissue that had not been sorted. Germline assignment: CDR1 MDHEN and CDR2 SYDVKM. The CDR3 is 13 amino acids.

The source is a man in his forties with primary liver carcinoma and hepatitis B virus infection. The chain recombines TRBV28 with TRBJ1-4; 7 bases match TRBD1. The source material was liver tumor tissue from sampling region 1. Specified subset: tumor region T1, superior pole. CDR3 bases: TGTGGCAGCAGGGGGGAAAATAATGAAAAACTGTTTTTT. Residues: CGSRGENNEKLFF.